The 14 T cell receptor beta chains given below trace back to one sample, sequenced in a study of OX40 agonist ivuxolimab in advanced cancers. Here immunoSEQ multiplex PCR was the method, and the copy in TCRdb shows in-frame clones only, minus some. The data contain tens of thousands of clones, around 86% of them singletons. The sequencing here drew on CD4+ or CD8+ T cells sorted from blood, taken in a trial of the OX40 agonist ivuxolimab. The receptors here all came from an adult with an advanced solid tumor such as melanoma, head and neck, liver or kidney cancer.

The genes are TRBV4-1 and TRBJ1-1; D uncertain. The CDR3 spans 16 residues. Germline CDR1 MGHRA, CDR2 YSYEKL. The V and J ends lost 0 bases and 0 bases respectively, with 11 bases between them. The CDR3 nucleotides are TGCGCCAGCAGCCAAGACCTGGGGAGGCTGAACACTGAAGCTTTCTTT. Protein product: CASSQDLGRLNTEAFF.

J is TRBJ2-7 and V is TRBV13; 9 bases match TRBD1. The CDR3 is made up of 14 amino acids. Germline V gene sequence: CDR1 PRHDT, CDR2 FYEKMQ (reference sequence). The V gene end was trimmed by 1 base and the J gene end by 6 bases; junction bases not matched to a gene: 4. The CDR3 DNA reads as TGTGCCAGCAGCTTAGTGGGACAGGGCGGCGAGCAGTACTTC. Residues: CASSLVGQGGEQYF.

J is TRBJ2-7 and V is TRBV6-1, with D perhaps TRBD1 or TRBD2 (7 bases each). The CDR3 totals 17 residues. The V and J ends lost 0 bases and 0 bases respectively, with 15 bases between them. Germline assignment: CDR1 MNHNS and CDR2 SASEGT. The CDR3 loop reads CASSEADPGGGSYEQYF. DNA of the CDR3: TGTGCCAGCAGTGAAGCAGATCCAGGGGGGGGCTCCTACGAGCAGTACTTC.

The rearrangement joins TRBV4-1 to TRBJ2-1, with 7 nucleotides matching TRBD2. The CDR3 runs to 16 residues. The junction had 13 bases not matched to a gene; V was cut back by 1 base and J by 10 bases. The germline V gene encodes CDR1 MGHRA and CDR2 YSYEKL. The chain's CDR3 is CASSQAVVSGTNEQFF. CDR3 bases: TGCGCCAGCAGCCAAGCTGTGGTGAGCGGGACTAACGAGCAGTTCTTC.

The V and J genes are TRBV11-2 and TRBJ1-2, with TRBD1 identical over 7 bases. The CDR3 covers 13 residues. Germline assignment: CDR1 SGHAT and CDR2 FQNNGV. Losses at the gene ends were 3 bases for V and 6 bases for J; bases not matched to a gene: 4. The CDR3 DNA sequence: TGTGCCAGCAGCTTTGCAGGGGGAGATGGCTACACCTTC. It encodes CASSFAGGDGYTF.

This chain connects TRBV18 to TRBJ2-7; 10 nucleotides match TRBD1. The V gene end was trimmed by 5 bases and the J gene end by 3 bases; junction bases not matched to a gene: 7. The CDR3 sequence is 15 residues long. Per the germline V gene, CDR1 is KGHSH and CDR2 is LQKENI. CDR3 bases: TGTGCCAGCTCAATCCCGGGGACAGGGGTCTACGAGCAGTACTTC. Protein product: CASSIPGTGVYEQYF.

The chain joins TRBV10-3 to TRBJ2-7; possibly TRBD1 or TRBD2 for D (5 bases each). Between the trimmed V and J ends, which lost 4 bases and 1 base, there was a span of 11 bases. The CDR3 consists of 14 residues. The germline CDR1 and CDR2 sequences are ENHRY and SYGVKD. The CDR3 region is CAISAVRGSYEQYF. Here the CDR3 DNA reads TGTGCCATCAGTGCTGTGAGGGGTTCCTACGAGCAGTACTTC.

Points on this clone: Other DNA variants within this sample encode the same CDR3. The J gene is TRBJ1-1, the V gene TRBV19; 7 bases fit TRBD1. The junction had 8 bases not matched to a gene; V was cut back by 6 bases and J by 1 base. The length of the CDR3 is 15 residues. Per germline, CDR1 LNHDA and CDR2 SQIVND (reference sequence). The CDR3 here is CASRVRDRGNTEAFF. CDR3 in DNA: TGTGCCAGTAGGGTTCGGGACAGAGGGAACACTGAAGCTTTCTTT. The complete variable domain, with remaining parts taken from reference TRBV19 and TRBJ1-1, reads DGGITQSPKYLFRKEGQNVTLSCEQNLNHDAMYWYRQDPGQGLRLIYYSQIVNDFQKGDIAEGYSVSREKKESFPLTVTSAQKNPTAFYLCASRVRDRGNTEAFFGQGTRLTVV.

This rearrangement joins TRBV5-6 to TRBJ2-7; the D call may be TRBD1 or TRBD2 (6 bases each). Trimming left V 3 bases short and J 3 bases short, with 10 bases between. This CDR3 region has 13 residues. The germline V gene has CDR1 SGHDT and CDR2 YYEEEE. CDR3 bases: TGTGCCAGCAGCTCGGGGGCCAACTACGAGCAGTACTTC. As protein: CASSSGANYEQYF.

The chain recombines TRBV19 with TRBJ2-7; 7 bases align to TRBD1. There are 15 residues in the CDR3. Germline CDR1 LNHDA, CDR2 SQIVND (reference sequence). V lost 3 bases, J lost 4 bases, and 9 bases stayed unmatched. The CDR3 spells CASSMAGGPRYEQYF. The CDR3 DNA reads TGTGCCAGTAGTATGGCAGGGGGACCGAGGTACGAGCAGTACTTC.

The CDR3 reads CASRIHVGESSYEQYF. CDR3 nucleotide sequence: TGTGCCAGCAGAATCCACGTCGGGGAGTCCTCCTACGAGCAGTACTTC. The rearrangement links TRBV27 to TRBJ2-7; D might be TRBD2 (5 bases). Germline loops: CDR1 MNHEY, CDR2 SMNVEV (reference sequence). This CDR3 contains 16 residues. Trimming shortened V by 6 bases and J by 0 bases, and 18 bases separated the two germline ends.

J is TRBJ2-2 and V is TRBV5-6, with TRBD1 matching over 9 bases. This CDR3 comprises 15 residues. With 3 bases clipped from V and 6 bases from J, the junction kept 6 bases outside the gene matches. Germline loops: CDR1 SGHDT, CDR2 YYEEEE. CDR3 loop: CASSWDREYSGELFF. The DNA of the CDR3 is TGTGCCAGCAGCTGGGACAGGGAATACTCCGGGGAGCTGTTTTTT. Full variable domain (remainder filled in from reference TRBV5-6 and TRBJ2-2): DAGVTQSPTHLIKTRGQQVTLRCSPKSGHDTVSWYQQALGQGPQFIFQYYEEEERQRGNFPDRFSGHQFPNYSSELNVNALLLGDSALYLCASSWDREYSGELFFGEGSRLTVL.

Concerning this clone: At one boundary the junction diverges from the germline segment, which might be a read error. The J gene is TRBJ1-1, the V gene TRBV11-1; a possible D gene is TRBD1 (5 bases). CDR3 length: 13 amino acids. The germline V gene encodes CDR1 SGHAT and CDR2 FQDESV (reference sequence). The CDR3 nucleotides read TGTGCCAGCAGCTTAGTTGTCGGGACTGACGCTTTCTTT. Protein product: CASSLVVGTDAFF.

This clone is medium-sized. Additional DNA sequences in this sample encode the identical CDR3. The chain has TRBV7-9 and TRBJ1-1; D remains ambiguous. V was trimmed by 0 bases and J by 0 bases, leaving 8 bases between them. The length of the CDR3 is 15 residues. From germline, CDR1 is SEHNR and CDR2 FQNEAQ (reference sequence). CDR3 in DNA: TGTGCCAGCAGCTTAGCGGAGGGAATGAACACTGAAGCTTTCTTT. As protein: CASSLAEGMNTEAFF.